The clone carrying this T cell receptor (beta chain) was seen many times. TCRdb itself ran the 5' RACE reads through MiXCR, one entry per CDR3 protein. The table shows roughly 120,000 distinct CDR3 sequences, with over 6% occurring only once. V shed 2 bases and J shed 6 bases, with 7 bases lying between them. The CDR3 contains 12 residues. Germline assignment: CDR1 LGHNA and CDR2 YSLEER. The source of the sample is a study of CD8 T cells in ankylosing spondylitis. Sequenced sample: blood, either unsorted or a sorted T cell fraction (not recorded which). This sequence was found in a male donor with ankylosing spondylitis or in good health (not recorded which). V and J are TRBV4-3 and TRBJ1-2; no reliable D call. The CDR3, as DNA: TGCGCCAGCAGCCAACCTCCGGATGGCTACACCTTC. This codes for CASSQPPDGYTF.